This is a list of T cell receptor beta chains from one sample in a study of CD8+CD57+ T cells in acquired aplastic anemia. TCRdb analysed the reads with MiXCR anew, one entry per CDR3 protein. The sample holds 190,000 or so distinct CDR3 sequences, under 50% seen once. The sequenced sample was sorted CD4+, CD8+, or CD8+CD57+ T cells (not recorded which) from PBMCs. Receptors were obtained from a human donor with aplastic anemia. Each CDR3 is given with its conserved first and last residue. A D gene is named only where the DNA matches it firmly. Size is omitted from some rows. Given values are once, few, many or a class for expanded clones.

J,size,V,D,CDR3,DNA
TRBJ2-5,many,TRBV20-1,TRBD2,CSAILPASGNQETQYF,TGCAGTGCTATACTTCCGGCTAGCGGAAACCAAGAGACCCAGTACTTC
TRBJ2-7,many,TRBV4-1,.,CASSHERFSYEQYF,TGCGCCAGCAGCCACGAGCGCTTCTCCTACGAGCAGTACTTC
TRBJ1-1,.,TRBV29-1,.,CGVNPRPGAEAFF,TGCGGCGTTAACCCTCGCCCGGGGGCTGAAGCTTTCTTT
TRBJ1-2,many,TRBV5-5,.,CASSRDSNYGYTF,TGCGCCAGCAGCCGGGACTCAAACTATGGCTACACCTTC
TRBJ1-1,many,TRBV5-5,.,CASRHDIRQNTEAFF,TGTGCCAGCAGACACGATATACGACAGAACACTGAAGCTTTCTTT
TRBJ2-2,many,TRBV5-1,TRBD1,CASSPDRGFWDTGELFF,TGCGCCAGCAGCCCGGACAGGGGGTTTTGGGACACCGGGGAGCTGTTTTTT
TRBJ2-1,.,TRBV9,.,CASSVGLDEQFF,TGTGCCAGCAGCGTAGGCCTAGATGAGCAGTTCTTC
TRBJ2-3,many,TRBV24-1,.,CATRGRGSTDTQYF,TGTGCCACCAGGGGGAGAGGGAGCACAGATACGCAGTATTTT
TRBJ2-7,many,TRBV11-2,TRBD1,CASSLDWDRGGEQYF,TGTGCCAGCAGCTTAGACTGGGACAGGGGGGGAGAGCAGTACTTC
TRBJ1-2,many,TRBV7-8,.,CASSVLQGGYGYTF,TGTGCCAGCAGCGTATTACAGGGAGGCTATGGCTACACCTTC
TRBJ2-2,.,TRBV7-9,.,CASSLDGRTGELFF,TGTGCCAGCAGCTTAGATGGGAGGACCGGGGAGCTGTTTTTT
TRBJ2-1,few,TRBV10-1,.,CASSEPFRETYNEQFF,TGCGCCAGCAGTGAGCCCTTCCGGGAGACATACAATGAGCAGTTCTTC
TRBJ2-2,.,TRBV30,.,CAGTGGAKRSTGELFF,TGTGCTGGGACCGGGGGAGCTAAGCGATCTACCGGGGAGCTGTTTTTT
TRBJ2-1,.,TRBV24-1,.,CATSEPCNEQFF,TGTGCCACCAGTGAACCTTGCAATGAGCAGTTCTTC
TRBJ2-2,many,TRBV12-3/TRBV12-4,TRBD1,CASRSGQGRTGELFF,TGTGCCAGCAGGTCAGGACAGGGCAGGACCGGGGAGCTGTTTTTT
TRBJ1-3,many,TRBV2,.,CASSEVRDNTIYF,TGTGCCAGCAGTGAAGTCAGAGATAACACCATATATTTT
TRBJ1-1,many,TRBV4-2,.,CASSQEGGRGWRDTEAFF,TGTGCCAGCAGCCAAGAAGGTGGTCGGGGGTGGCGTGACACTGAAGCTTTCTTT
TRBJ2-7,.,TRBV10-1,.,CASIREYYEQYF,TGCGCCAGCATTCGGGAATACTACGAGCAGTACTTC
TRBJ2-1,many,TRBV2,.,CASSRGVNEQFF,TGTGCCAGCAGCAGGGGTGTCAATGAGCAGTTCTTC
TRBJ1-2,few,TRBV24-1,TRBD1,CATSDWDRAVGYTF,TGTGCCACCAGTGACTGGGACAGGGCTGTTGGCTACACCTTC
TRBJ2-3,medium-sized,TRBV15,.,CATSRDPTDTQYF,TGTGCCACCAGCAGAGATCCGACAGATACGCAGTATTTT
TRBJ2-6,.,TRBV25-1,.,CASSSRDTQKVANVPTF,TGCGCCAGCAGTAGCCGGGACACCCAAAAAGTGGCCAACGTCCCGACTTTC
TRBJ2-1,many,TRBV10-3,.,CATRSRPYNEQFF,TGTGCCACGCGCTCCCGTCCCTACAATGAGCAGTTCTTC
TRBJ1-2,many,TRBV5-4,.,CASSSTGNYGYTF,TGTGCCAGCAGCTCTACAGGGAACTATGGCTACACCTTC
TRBJ2-1,.,TRBV24-1,.,CATSDFNAGYNEQFF,TGTGCCACCAGTGATTTTAACGCCGGCTACAATGAGCAGTTCTTC
TRBJ2-7,many,TRBV11-2,TRBD1,CASSPARGQGSYEQYF,TGTGCCAGCAGCCCAGCTAGAGGACAGGGGTCCTACGAGCAGTACTTC
TRBJ1-5,.,TRBV12-3/TRBV12-4,TRBD1,CASSLLQGQPQHF,TGTGCCAGCAGTTTGCTACAGGGGCAGCCCCAGCATTTT
TRBJ2-3,.,TRBV3-1,TRBD2,CASSQVPSGGFDTQYF,TGTGCCAGCAGCCAAGTGCCTAGCGGGGGGTTTGATACGCAGTATTTT
TRBJ2-5,.,TRBV7-6,.,CASSAGARQETQYF,TGTGCCAGCAGCGCCGGGGCTCGCCAAGAGACCCAGTACTTC
TRBJ2-3,.,TRBV15,TRBD1,CATSFFFTGTVTDTQYF,TGTGCCACCAGCTTTTTCTTTACCGGGACAGTCACAGATACTCAGTATTTT
TRBJ2-5,few,TRBV20-1,.,CSASPDSTGETQYF,TGCAGTGCTAGTCCCGACAGCACGGGAGAGACCCAGTACTTC
TRBJ2-7,few,TRBV19,.,CASSPPWGAYEQYF,TGTGCCAGCTCCCCACCCTGGGGGGCCTACGAGCAGTACTTC
TRBJ2-1,few,TRBV7-2,TRBD1,CASSYRGNEQFF,TGTGCCAGCAGCTACAGGGGAAATGAGCAGTTCTTC
TRBJ2-5,once,TRBV15,TRBD2,CATSVSGRAGETQYF,TGTGCCACCAGCGTAAGCGGGAGGGCCGGGGAGACCCAGTACTTC
TRBJ1-1,.,TRBV27,.,CASTREGGTEAFF,TGTGCCAGCACCCGGGAGGGCGGCACTGAAGCTTTCTTT
TRBJ2-6,many,TRBV9,.,CASSVDMFGANVLTF,TGTGCCAGCAGCGTAGATATGTTTGGGGCCAACGTCCTGACTTTC
TRBJ1-1,.,TRBV6-1,.,CASRDKNTEAFF,TGTGCCAGTCGGGACAAGAACACTGAAGCTTTCTTT
TRBJ1-5,once,TRBV20-1,.,CSARDEVRDSNQPQHF,TGCAGTGCTAGAGATGAGGTGAGGGATAGCAATCAGCCCCAGCATTTT
TRBJ2-1,many,TRBV6-1,.,CASREQRGNEQFF,TGTGCCAGCAGAGAACAGAGGGGGAATGAGCAGTTCTTC
TRBJ2-5,.,TRBV7-8,TRBD2,CASSWLAGDQETQYF,TGTGCCAGCAGCTGGTTAGCGGGGGACCAAGAGACCCAGTACTTC
TRBJ2-3,.,TRBV6-5,.,CASSSPAGRSTDTQYF,TGTGCCAGCAGTTCCCCCGCGGGACGGAGCACAGATACGCAGTATTTT
TRBJ2-7,many,TRBV20-1,.,CSARNLARLDEQYF,TGCAGTGCTAGAAATCTAGCGAGGTTGGACGAGCAGTACTTC
TRBJ2-1,once,TRBV7-6,TRBD2,CASSLAETSGSGAYNEQFF,TGTGCCAGCAGCTTAGCCGAGACTAGCGGGAGTGGTGCCTACAATGAGCAGTTCTTC
TRBJ2-7,.,TRBV2,.,CASSGRFYEQYF,TGTGCCAGCAGTGGTAGGTTCTACGAGCAGTACTTC
TRBJ2-7,.,TRBV7-2,.,CASSLSINYEQYF,TGTGCCAGCAGCTTAAGTATCAACTACGAGCAGTACTTC
TRBJ2-7,many,TRBV6-1,.,CASSVIRDWVAYEQYF,TGTGCCAGCAGTGTTATCCGGGACTGGGTAGCCTACGAGCAGTACTTC
TRBJ1-5,.,TRBV10-3,TRBD1,CAISAQGGLNQPQHF,TGTGCCATCAGTGCCCAAGGGGGCCTCAATCAGCCCCAGCATTTT
TRBJ2-7,many,TRBV4-3,.,CASSQDLTGRDYEQYF,TGCGCCAGCAGCCAAGATTTGACAGGGAGGGATTACGAGCAGTACTTC